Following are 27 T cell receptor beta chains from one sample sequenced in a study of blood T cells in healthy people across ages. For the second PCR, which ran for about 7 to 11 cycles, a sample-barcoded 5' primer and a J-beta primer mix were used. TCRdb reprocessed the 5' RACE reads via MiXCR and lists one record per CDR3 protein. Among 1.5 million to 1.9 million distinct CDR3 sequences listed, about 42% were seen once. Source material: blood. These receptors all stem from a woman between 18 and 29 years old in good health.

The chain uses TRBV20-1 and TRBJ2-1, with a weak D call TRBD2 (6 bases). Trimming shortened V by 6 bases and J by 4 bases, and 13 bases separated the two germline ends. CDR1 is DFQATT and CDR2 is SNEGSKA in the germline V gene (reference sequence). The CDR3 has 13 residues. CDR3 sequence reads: CSAGAGWYNEQFF. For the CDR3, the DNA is TGCAGTGCCGGAGCGGGTTGGTACAATGAGCAGTTCTTC.

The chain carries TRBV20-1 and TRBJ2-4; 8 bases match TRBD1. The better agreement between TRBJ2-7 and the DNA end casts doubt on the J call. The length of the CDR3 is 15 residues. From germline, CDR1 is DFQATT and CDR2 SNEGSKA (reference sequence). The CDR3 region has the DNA TGCAGTGCTAGCCCCGGGACAGGAGCCAACTACGAGCAGTACTTC. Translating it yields CSASPGTGANYEQYF.

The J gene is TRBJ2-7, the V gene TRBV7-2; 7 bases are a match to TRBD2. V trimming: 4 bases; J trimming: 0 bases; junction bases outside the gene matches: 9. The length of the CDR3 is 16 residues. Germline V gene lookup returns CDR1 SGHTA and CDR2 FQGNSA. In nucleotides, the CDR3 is TGTGCCAGCAGCTCCGGGGGGACTACATTCTCCTACGAGCAGTACTTC. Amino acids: CASSSGGTTFSYEQYF.

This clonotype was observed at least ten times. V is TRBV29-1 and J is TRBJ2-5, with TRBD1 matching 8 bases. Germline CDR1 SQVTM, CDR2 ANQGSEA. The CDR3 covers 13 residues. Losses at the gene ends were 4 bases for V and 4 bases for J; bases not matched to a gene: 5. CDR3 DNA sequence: TGCAGCGTTGCAGGACAGGGAGGAGAGACCCAGTACTTC. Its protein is CSVAGQGGETQYF.

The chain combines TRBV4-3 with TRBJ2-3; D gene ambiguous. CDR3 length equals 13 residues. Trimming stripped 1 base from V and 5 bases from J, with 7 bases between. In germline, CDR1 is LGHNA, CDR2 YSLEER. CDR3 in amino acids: CASSQGTRDTQYF. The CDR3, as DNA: TGCGCCAGCAGCCAAGGAACGCGAGATACGCAGTATTTT.

In nucleotides, the CDR3 is TGCGCCAGCAGCTTGAGCGGGGGCAAGTACAATGAGCAGTTCTTC. As protein: CASSLSGGKYNEQFF. The chain couples TRBV5-1 to TRBJ2-1, with 8 bases identical to TRBD2. The CDR3 is 15 residues long. J lost 4 bases, V lost 1 base, and 4 bases had no gene match. In germline, CDR1 is SGHRS, CDR2 YFSETQ.

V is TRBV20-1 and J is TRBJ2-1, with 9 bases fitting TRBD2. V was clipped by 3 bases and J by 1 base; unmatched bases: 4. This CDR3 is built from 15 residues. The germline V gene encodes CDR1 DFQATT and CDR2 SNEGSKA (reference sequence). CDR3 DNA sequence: TGCAGTGCTAGTTTGCTAGCGGGGTCCTACAATGAGCAGTTCTTC. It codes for CSASLLAGSYNEQFF.

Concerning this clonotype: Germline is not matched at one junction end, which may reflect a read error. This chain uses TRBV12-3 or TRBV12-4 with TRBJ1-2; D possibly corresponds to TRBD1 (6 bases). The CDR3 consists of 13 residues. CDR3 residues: CASSPRGARGDTF. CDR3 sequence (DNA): TGTGCCAGCAGTCCCAGGGGTGCTCGTGGCGACACCTTC.

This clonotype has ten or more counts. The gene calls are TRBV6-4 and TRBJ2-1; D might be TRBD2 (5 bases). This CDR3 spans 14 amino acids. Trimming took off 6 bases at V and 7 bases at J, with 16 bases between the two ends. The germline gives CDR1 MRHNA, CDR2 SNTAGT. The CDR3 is CASSELGSANEQFF. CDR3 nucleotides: TGTGCCAGCAGCGAACTAGGGTCCGCGAATGAGCAGTTCTTC.

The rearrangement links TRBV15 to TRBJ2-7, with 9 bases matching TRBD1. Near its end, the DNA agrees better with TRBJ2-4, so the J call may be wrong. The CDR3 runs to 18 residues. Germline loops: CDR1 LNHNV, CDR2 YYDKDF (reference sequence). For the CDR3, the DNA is TGTGCCACCAGCAGGGACAGGGGCCTTCCCTGGTGGGAAAACATTCAGTACTTC. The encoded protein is CATSRDRGLPWWENIQYF.

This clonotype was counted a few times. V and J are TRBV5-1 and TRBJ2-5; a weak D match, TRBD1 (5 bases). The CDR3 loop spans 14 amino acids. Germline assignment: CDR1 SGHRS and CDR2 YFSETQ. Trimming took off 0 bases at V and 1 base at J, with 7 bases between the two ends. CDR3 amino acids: CASSLEGRQETQYF. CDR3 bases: TGCGCCAGCAGCTTGGAGGGGCGCCAAGAGACCCAGTACTTC.

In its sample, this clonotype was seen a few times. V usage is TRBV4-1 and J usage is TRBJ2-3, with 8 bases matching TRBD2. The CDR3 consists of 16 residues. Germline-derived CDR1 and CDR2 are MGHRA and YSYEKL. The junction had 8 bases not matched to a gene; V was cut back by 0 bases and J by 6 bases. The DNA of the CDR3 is TGCGCCAGCAGCCAAGAAGAAAGCGGGGGAGGGGATACGCAGTATTTT. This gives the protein CASSQEESGGGDTQYF.

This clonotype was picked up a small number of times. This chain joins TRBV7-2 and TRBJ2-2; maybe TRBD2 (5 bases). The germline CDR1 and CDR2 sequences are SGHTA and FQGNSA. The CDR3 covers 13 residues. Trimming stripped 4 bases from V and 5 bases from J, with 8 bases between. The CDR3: CASSSGWTGELFF. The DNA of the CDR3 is TGTGCCAGCAGCTCGGGGTGGACCGGGGAGCTGTTTTTT.

The chain's CDR3 is CSGGKQETQYF. The CDR3 nucleotides read TGCAGTGGGGGCAAACAAGAGACCCAGTACTTC. This sequence joins TRBV20-1 and TRBJ2-5, with D perhaps matching TRBD1 (5 bases). Germline CDR1 and CDR2: DFQATT and SNEGSKA (reference sequence). V was pared by 7 bases and J by 2 bases, with 8 bases between. CDR3 size: 11 residues.

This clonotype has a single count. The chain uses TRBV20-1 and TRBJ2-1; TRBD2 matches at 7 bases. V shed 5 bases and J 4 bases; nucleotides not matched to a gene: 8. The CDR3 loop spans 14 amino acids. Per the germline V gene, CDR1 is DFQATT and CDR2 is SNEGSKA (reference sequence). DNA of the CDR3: TGCAGTGCTCTCGGGAGGCCGTTTTACAATGAGCAGTTCTTC. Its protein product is CSALGRPFYNEQFF.

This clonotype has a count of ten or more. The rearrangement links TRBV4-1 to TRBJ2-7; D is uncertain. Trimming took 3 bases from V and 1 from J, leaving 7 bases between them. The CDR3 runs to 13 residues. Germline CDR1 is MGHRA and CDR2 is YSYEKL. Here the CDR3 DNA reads TGCGCCAGCAGCCACTTCTATTCCTACGAGCAGTACTTC. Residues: CASSHFYSYEQYF.

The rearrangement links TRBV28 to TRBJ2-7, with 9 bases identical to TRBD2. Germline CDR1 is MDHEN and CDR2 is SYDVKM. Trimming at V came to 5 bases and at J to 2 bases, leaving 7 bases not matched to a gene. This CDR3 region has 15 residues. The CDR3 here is CASSLIASGTYEQYF. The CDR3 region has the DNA TGTGCCAGCAGTCTCATAGCTAGCGGGACCTACGAGCAGTACTTC.

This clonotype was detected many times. The CDR3 sequence is CASSDSIYGYTF. CDR3 in DNA: TGTGCCAGCAGTGACAGTATCTATGGCTACACCTTC. V gene TRBV13 combines with J gene TRBJ1-2; TRBD1 might be the D (5 bases). The V and J ends lost 6 bases and 4 bases respectively, with 9 bases between them. In germline, CDR1 is PRHDT, CDR2 FYEKMQ (reference sequence). The CDR3 has 12 amino acids.

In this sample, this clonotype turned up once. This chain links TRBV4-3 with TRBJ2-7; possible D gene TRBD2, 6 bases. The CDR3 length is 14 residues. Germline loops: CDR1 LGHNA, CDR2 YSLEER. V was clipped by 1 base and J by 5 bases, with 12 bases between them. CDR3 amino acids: CASSQGLVGNEQYF. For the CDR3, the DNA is TGCGCCAGCAGCCAAGGACTAGTGGGGAACGAGCAGTACTTC.

CDR3 sequence reads: CASNYPGQGVYEQYF. In DNA form, the CDR3 reads TGTGCCAGCAATTACCCGGGACAGGGGGTTTACGAGCAGTACTTC. The chain links TRBV28 to TRBJ2-7; 11 bases agree with TRBD1. This CDR3 is 15 amino acids long. Per the germline V gene, CDR1 is MDHEN and CDR2 is SYDVKM. Trimming cost V 7 bases and J 4 bases; bases outside gene matches: 9.

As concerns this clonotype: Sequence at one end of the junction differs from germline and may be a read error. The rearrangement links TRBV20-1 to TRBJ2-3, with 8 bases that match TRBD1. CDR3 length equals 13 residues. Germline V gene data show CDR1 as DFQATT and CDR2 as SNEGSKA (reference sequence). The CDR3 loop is CSVRARGTGTQYF. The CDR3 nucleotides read TGCAGTGTCAGAGCCCGGGGGACAGGTACGCAGTATTTT.

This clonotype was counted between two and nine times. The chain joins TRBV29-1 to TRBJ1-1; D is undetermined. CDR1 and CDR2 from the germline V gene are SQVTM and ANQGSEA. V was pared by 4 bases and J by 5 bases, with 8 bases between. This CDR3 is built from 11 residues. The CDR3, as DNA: TGCAGCGTTGGGGCCTATACTGAAGCTTTCTTT. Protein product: CSVGAYTEAFF.

The CDR3 sequence: CASRGEAGVSSPLHF. In DNA, the CDR3 is TGTGCCAGCAGGGGTGAAGCAGGGGTTTCTTCACCCCTCCACTTT. V is TRBV5-5 and J is TRBJ1-6, with D tentatively TRBD1 (6 bases). The length of the CDR3 is 15 residues. Trimming shortened V by 5 bases and J by 9 bases, and 18 bases separated the two germline ends. CDR1 and CDR2 from the germline V gene are SGHKS and YYEKEE (reference sequence).

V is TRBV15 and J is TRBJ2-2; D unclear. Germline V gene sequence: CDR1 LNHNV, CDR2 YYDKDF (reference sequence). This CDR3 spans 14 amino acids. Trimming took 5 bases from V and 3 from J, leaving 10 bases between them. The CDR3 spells CATSGSTYTGELFF. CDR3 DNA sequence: TGTGCCACCAGCGGCTCGACTTACACCGGGGAGCTGTTTTTT.

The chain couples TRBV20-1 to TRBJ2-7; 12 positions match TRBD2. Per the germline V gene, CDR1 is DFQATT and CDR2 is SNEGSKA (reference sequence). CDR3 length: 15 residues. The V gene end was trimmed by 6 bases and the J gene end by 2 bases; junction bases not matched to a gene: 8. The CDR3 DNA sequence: TGCAGTGCCCGACTAGCGGGGGCTCTAGCCTACGAGCAGTACTTC. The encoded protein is CSARLAGALAYEQYF.

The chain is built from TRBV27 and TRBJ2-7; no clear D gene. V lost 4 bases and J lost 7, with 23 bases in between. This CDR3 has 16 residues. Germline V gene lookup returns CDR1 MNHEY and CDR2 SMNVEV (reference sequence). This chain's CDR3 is CASSWVDETASVEQYF. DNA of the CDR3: TGTGCCAGCAGTTGGGTCGACGAAACGGCGTCGGTAGAGCAGTACTTC.

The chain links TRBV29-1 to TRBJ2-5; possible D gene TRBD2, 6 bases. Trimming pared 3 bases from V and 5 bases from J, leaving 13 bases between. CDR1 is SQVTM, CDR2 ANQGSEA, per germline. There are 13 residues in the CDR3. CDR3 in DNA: TGCAGCGTTGACGGCGGGACGCGGGAGACCCAGTACTTC. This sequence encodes CSVDGGTRETQYF.